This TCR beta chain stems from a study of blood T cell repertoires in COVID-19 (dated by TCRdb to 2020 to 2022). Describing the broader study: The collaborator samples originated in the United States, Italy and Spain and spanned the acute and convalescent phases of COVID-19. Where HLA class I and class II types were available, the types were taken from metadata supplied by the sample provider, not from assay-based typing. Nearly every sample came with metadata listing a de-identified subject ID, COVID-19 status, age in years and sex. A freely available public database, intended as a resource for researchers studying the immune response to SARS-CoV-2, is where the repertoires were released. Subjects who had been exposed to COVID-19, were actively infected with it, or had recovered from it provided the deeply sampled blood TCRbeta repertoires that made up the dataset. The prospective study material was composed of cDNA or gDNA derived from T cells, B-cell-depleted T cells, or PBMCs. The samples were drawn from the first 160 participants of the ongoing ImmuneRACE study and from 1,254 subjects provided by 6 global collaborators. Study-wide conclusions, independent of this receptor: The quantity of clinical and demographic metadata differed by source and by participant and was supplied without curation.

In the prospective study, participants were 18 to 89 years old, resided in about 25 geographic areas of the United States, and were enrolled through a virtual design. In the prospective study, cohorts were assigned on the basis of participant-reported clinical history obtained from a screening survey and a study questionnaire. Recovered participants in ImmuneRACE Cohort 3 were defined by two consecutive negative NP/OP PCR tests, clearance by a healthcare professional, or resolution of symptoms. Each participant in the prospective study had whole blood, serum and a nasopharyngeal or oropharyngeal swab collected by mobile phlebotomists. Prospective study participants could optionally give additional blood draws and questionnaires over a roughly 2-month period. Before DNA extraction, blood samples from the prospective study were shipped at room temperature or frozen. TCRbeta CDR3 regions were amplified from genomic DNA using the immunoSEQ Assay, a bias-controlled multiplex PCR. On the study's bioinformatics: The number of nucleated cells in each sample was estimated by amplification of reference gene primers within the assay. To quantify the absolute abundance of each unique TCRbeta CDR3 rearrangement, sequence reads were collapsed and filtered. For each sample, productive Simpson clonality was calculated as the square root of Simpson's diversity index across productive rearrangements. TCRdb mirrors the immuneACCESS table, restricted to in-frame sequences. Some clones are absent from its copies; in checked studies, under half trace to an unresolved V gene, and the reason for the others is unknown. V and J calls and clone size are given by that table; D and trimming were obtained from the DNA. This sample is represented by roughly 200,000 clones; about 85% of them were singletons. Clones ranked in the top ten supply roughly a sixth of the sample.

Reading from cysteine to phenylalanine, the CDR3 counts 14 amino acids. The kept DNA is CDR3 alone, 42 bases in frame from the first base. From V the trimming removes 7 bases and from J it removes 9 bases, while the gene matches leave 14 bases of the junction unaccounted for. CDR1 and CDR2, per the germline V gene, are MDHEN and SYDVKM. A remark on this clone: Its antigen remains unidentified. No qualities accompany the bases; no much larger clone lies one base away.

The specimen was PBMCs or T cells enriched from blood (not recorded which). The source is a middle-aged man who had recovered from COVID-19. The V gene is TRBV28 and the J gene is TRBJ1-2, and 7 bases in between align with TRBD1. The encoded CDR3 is CASTNRQGEWRYTF. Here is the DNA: TGTGCCAGCACTAACCGACAGGGCGAATGGCGCTACACCTTC.